Below are 24 T cell receptor beta chains sequenced from a single sample in a study of CD8+ T cells in alopecia areata. The study sorted pooled cutaneous lymph node cells by CD4, CD8alpha, NKG2D, NKG2ACE and other markers. RNA, once extracted, was reverse transcribed into cDNA for use as the sequencing template. The method was immunoSEQ multiplex PCR; TCRdb's version includes in-frame clones alone and lacks a portion of them. Sampling found 3,800 or so clones, none seen once. Sequenced material: CD8+ T cells sorted from a lymph node. All receptors derive from a C3H/HeJ mouse with alopecia areata. Strain haplotype at MHC: H2-k.

Sample share makes this clone medium-sized. Gene labels here are mouse ones. The read falls 4 residues short of the CDR3 end, and the missing part is taken from the germline J gene. The chain links TRBV19 to TRBJ2-4; D might be TRBD1 (7 bases). The CDR3 consists of 14 residues. CDR1 is FNHDT and CDR2 is SITEND in the germline V gene (reference sequence). V was clipped by 2 bases and J by 3 bases, with 10 bases between them. The sequenced CDR3 bases are TGTGCCAGCAGTATTGGGGGACAGCAAAAC. The encoded protein is CASSIGGQQN. The entire CDR3 protein reads CASSIGGQQNTLYF.

This clone was seen ten or more times. Gene names refer to mouse genes. The DNA ends 4 residues before the CDR3 does, and the rest of the CDR3 is filled in from the germline J gene. This chain joins TRBV13-1 and TRBJ2-1; 7 bases are a match to TRBD2. The V gene's germline CDR1 is NSHNY and CDR2 SYGAGN. Losses at the gene ends were 2 bases for V and 4 bases for J; bases not matched to a gene: 3. The CDR3 has 14 amino acids. CDR3 amino acids: CASSELGSYAEQFF. CDR3 DNA (partial): TGTGCCAGCAGTGAACTGGGGTCTTATGCT.

This clone was seen more than once but under ten times. The genes and germline here are from mouse. The sequenced fragment ends 4 residues before the CDR3 boundary, so the rest is inferred from the germline J gene. The chain is built from TRBV29 and TRBJ2-5, with TRBD1 as a possible D gene (6 bases). In germline, CDR1 is MSHET, CDR2 SYDVDS. V was trimmed by 6 bases and J by 2 bases, leaving 12 bases between them. The CDR3 extends over 14 amino acids. CDR3 bases read: TGTGCTAGCAGCCCAGGGGAGGGCCAAGAC. Protein sequence: CASSPGEGQD. The full CDR3 protein is CASSPGEGQDTQYF.

There are many counts of this clone. Genes here carry mouse names. Read data end 4 residues before the CDR3 end; the end is taken from the germline J gene. This chain joins TRBV1 and TRBJ2-7; 14 positions agree with TRBD2. The CDR3 runs to 16 residues. The V gene's germline CDR1 is NSQYPW and CDR2 LRSPGD (reference sequence). V shed 3 bases and J 0 bases; nucleotides not matched to a gene: 1. The CDR3 spells CTCSAGLGGRSYEQYF. Partial CDR3 DNA: TGCACCTGCAGTGCGGGACTGGGGGGGCGCTCCTAT.

In its sample, this clone ranks as medium-sized. Gene names are the mouse ones. The read falls 4 residues short of the CDR3 end, and the missing part is taken from the germline J gene. V usage is TRBV31 and J usage is TRBJ2-2; weak D call: TRBD2 (5 bases). From germline, CDR1 is GKSSPN and CDR2 SITVG. This CDR3 spans 14 amino acids. The germline V and J ends were trimmed by 0 bases and 2 bases, with 7 bases remaining between them. The CDR3 loop reads CAWSLVGNTGQLYF. The sequenced CDR3 bases are TGTGCCTGGAGTCTCGTGGGGAACACCGGG.

This clone was found many times. Gene names denote mouse genes. The read comes to an end 4 residues before the CDR3 does, leaving the germline J gene to fill in the end. The gene calls are TRBV13-3 and TRBJ2-4; possible D gene TRBD2, 5 bases. CDR3 length: 14 amino acids. CDR1 is NNHDY and CDR2 is SYVADS in the germline V gene. The CDR3 region is CASSDGTPKNTLYF. The DNA read from the CDR3 is TGTGCCAGCAGTGATGGGACTCCCAAAAAC.

This clone was detected only a few times. Mouse gene names apply. The CDR3 goes on 4 residues after the read ends, and that part is filled in from the germline J gene. The J gene is TRBJ1-2, the V gene TRBV4, with D possibly matching TRBD1 (5 bases). The ends were cut back, 4 bases at V and 0 bases at J, with 6 bases in the middle. CDR1 is LGHDT, CDR2 YNNKQL, per germline (reference sequence). The CDR3 sequence is 13 residues long. The CDR3 here is CASSWTSNSDYTF. CDR3 DNA, as far as it was read: TGTGCCAGCAGCTGGACATCAAACTCC.

This clone was seen many times. Gene names refer to mouse genes. The sequenced part of the CDR3 DNA is TGTGCCAGCAGTCGGACTGGGGGGGCGCGA. Residues: CASSRTGGAR. The complete CDR3 reads CASSRTGGAREVFF. This rearrangement joins TRBV19 to TRBJ1-1; a weak D match, TRBD1 (6 bases). The CDR3 end falls 4 residues outside the read, so it is completed with the germline J gene. Germline CDR1 and CDR2: FNHDT and SITEND (reference sequence). The CDR3 is made up of 14 amino acids.

Concerning this clone: The gene names here belong to mouse. From the germline J gene comes the end of the CDR3, since the read stops 4 residues before it. The rearrangement links TRBV19 to TRBJ1-1; a weak D match, TRBD1 (5 bases). Germline V gene sequence: CDR1 FNHDT, CDR2 SITEND (reference sequence). The germline V and J ends were trimmed by 0 bases and 0 bases, with 6 bases remaining between them. The CDR3 extends over 14 amino acids. The CDR3 here is CASSIGGANTEVFF. CDR3 DNA, as far as it was read: TGTGCCAGCAGTATAGGGGGGGCAAACACA.

This clone came up many times. Germline and genes: mouse. The read ends 4 residues before the CDR3 terminus; that terminus is restored from the germline J gene. This chain links TRBV19 with TRBJ2-2, with TRBD1 matching 7 bases. Germline CDR1 reads FNHDT; CDR2 reads SITEND (reference sequence). With V trimmed by 4 bases and J by 1 base, 4 bases remained unmatched. This CDR3 comprises 15 residues. CDR3 sequence: CASSPGTENTGQLYF. Partial CDR3 DNA: TGTGCCAGCAGTCCCGGGACAGAAAACACCGGG.

This clone was observed at least ten times. Germline and genes here are mouse. The read terminates 4 residues before the CDR3 end, so the remaining end is supplied by the germline J gene. This chain uses TRBV31 with TRBJ2-7; a weak D match, TRBD1 (5 bases). Germline V gene sequence: CDR1 GKSSPN, CDR2 SITVG. This CDR3 spans 12 amino acids. CDR3 residues: CAWSLEGYEQYF. The sequenced CDR3 bases are TGTGCCTGGAGTCTAGAGGGGTAT.

This clone showed up many times. Gene names refer to mouse genes. The CDR3 sequence is CASSPPASSYEQYF. The CDR3 bases that were read are TGTGCCAGCAGCCCCCCTGCGAGCTCCTAT. V is TRBV19 and J is TRBJ2-7; D unresolved. The read stops 4 residues short of the end of the CDR3; the missing end is completed from the germline J gene. Germline V lookup: CDR1 FNHDT, CDR2 SITEND (reference sequence). This CDR3 has 14 amino acids. The V end lost 5 bases, the J end lost 0 bases, and 12 bases lay between the germline ends.

This clone was counted ten times or more. The listed genes are named as in mouse. Read coverage stops 4 residues before the CDR3 terminus; the germline J gene supplies the remainder. The V call is TRBV31, the J call TRBJ2-7, with TRBD2 identical over 7 bases. CDR1 is GKSSPN, CDR2 SITVG, per germline. This CDR3 is built from 13 residues. CDR3 bases read: TGTGCCTGGAGTAACTGGGGTCTGTAT. Amino acids: CAWSNWGLY. The whole CDR3 sequence reads CAWSNWGLYEQYF.

This clone was counted ten times or more. The gene names here belong to mouse. The DNA ends 4 residues before the CDR3 does, and the rest of the CDR3 is filled in from the germline J gene. V gene TRBV13-3 combines with J gene TRBJ2-5, with a weak D call TRBD2 (6 bases). The germline V gene has CDR1 NNHDY and CDR2 SYVADS. V lost 5 bases and J 3 bases, leaving 13 bases between the germline ends. CDR3 length equals 14 residues. CDR3 protein: CASSPPGLQDTQYF. CDR3 DNA (partial): TGTGCCAGCAGCCCACCGGGACTTCAAGAC.

On this clone: The gene symbols are mouse symbols. Read coverage stops 4 residues before the CDR3 terminus; the germline J gene supplies the remainder. The chain joins TRBV19 to TRBJ1-2; tentative D call: TRBD1 (6 bases). V was pared by 4 bases and J by 0 bases, with 10 bases between. The CDR3 spans 14 residues. Per the germline V gene, CDR1 is FNHDT and CDR2 is SITEND (reference sequence). CDR3 in amino acids: CASSDGTTNSDYTF. CDR3 DNA (partial): TGTGCCAGCAGTGACGGGACAACAAACTCC.

This clone qualifies as medium-sized. The genes are named according to mouse. CDR3 DNA (partial): TGTGCCAGCAGTGAGACTGGGGATAGTGCAGAA. As protein: CASSETGDSAE. The whole CDR3 reads CASSETGDSAETLYF. The rearrangement links TRBV13-3 to TRBJ2-3, with 8 bases that match TRBD2. With the read ending 4 residues before the CDR3 end, the germline J gene is used to fill in that end. Per germline, CDR1 NNHDY and CDR2 SYVADS. V lost 2 bases and J lost 0; bases outside the gene matches: 2. The CDR3 covers 15 residues.

For this clone: Gene names follow the mouse nomenclature. The CDR3 end falls 4 residues outside the read, so it is completed with the germline J gene. The rearrangement links TRBV29 to TRBJ1-1; D gene ambiguous. In germline, CDR1 is MSHET, CDR2 SYDVDS. Trimming removed 6 bases at V and 0 bases at J, with 11 bases between. The CDR3 sequence is 14 residues long. CDR3 sequence reads: CASSRDTSNTEVFF. The sequenced part of the CDR3 DNA is TGTGCTAGCAGCCGTGACACCTCAAACACA.

At least ten counts were recorded for this clone. Each gene name is a mouse one. Coverage ceases 4 residues before the CDR3 finishes, and the germline J gene fills in the end. The genes are TRBV5 and TRBJ2-4, with 13 bases fitting TRBD2. The V gene's germline CDR1 is LGHNA and CDR2 YNLKQL (reference sequence). The CDR3 runs 16 residues. V was pared by 4 bases and J by 3 bases, with 4 bases of the junction left unmatched. The CDR3 bases that were read are TGTGCCAGCAGCCCCGGGACTGGGGGGGTCCAAAAC. This codes for CASSPGTGGVQN. From start to end, the CDR3 is CASSPGTGGVQNTLYF.

This clone has ten or more counts. The genes and germline here are from mouse. The read halts 4 residues ahead of the CDR3 end, with the missing end drawn from the germline J gene. The chain has TRBV19 and TRBJ2-1; TRBD2 agrees at 7 bases. With V trimmed by 0 bases and J by 2 bases, 2 bases remained unmatched. CDR3 size: 15 residues. Germline-derived CDR1 and CDR2 are FNHDT and SITEND (reference sequence). The CDR3 DNA, read in part, is TGTGCCAGCAGTATAGGGCTGGGGGACTATGCT. Translated, it gives CASSIGLGDYA. The complete CDR3 reads CASSIGLGDYAEQFF. Full variable domain (missing parts from reference TRBV19 and TRBJ2-1): GGIITQTPKFLIGQEGQKLTLKCQQNFNHDTMYWYRQDSGKGLRLIYYSITENDLQKGDLSEGYDASREKKSSFSLTVTSAQKNEMAVFLCASSIGLGDYAEQFFGPGTRLTVL.

This clone was recorded many times. Mouse gene names and germline throughout. The read stops 4 residues short of the end of the CDR3; the missing end is completed from the germline J gene. The chain uses TRBV31 and TRBJ2-7; perhaps TRBD2 as D (6 bases). Looked up from germline, CDR1 is GKSSPN and CDR2 is SITVG. The CDR3 runs to 14 residues. V gave up 0 bases and J gave up 0 bases, with 9 bases separating them. The DNA read from the CDR3 is TGTGCCTGGAGTCTGGGGGGAAGCTCCTAT. This gives the protein CAWSLGGSSY. The full CDR3 reads CAWSLGGSSYEQYF.

This clone qualifies as medium-sized. Gene names and germline refer to mouse. The sequence runs out 4 residues before the end of the CDR3; the remainder is reconstructed from the germline J gene. The J gene is TRBJ1-1, the V gene TRBV14; a weak D match, TRBD1 (6 bases). V dropped 5 bases and J dropped 3 bases, with 11 bases sitting between them. The CDR3 has 13 amino acids. In germline, CDR1 is SGHDT, CDR2 FRDEAV. The CDR3 loop is CASRYQGYTEVFF. The part of the CDR3 DNA that was read is TGTGCCAGCAGATATCAGGGGTACACA.

This clone has a count of ten or more. Any gene name here is a mouse gene name. The read terminates 4 residues ahead of where the CDR3 ends, so the germline J gene completes it. This chain uses TRBV14 with TRBJ2-7; TRBD1 agrees at 7 bases. Germline V gene sequence: CDR1 SGHDT, CDR2 FRDEAV. The CDR3 length is 13 residues. V lost 4 bases to trimming and J lost 3 bases; unmatched junction nucleotides: 4. The CDR3 is CASSRDRNYEQYF. The sequenced CDR3 bases are TGTGCCAGCAGTCGGGACAGAAACTAT.

The table lists this clone with many counts. All gene names here are mouse names. The observed sequence ends 4 residues before the CDR3 terminus, with the missing tail filled in from the germline J gene. The chain has TRBV5 and TRBJ2-7; TRBD2 agrees at 11 bases. The germline CDR1 and CDR2 sequences are LGHNA and YNLKQL (reference sequence). V was pared by 0 bases and J by 2 bases, with 3 bases of the junction left unmatched. The CDR3 runs 16 residues. CDR3: CASSQDKGLGAYEQYF. Incomplete CDR3 DNA: TGTGCCAGCAGCCAAGATAAGGGACTGGGGGCCTAT.

This clone ranks as large. Gene names are the mouse ones. The CDR3 end lies 4 residues beyond the end of the read and is filled in from the germline J gene. The chain carries TRBV1 and TRBJ2-2, with 8 bases matching TRBD1. Germline V gives CDR1 NSQYPW, CDR2 LRSPGD (reference sequence). This CDR3 spans 17 amino acids. V dropped 2 bases and J dropped 0; count of bases not matched to a gene: 5. The CDR3 spells CTCSATHRGANTGQLYF. The CDR3 DNA, read in part, is TGCACCTGCAGTGCAACCCACAGGGGGGCAAACACCGGG.